Presented here are 15 T cell receptor beta chains from one specimen sequenced in a study of neurological immune-mediated disorders. TCRdb reprocessed the 5' RACE reads with MiXCR, giving one entry per CDR3 protein. Of around 40,000 distinct CDR3 sequences in the sample, roughly 12% were seen once. The specimen sequenced was PBMCs. All receptors derive from a female donor in good health.

This clonotype was recorded at least ten times. The V call is TRBV20-1, the J call TRBJ2-2, with 14 bases matching TRBD2. Germline assignment: CDR1 DFQATT and CDR2 SNEGSKA (reference sequence). The CDR3 is 16 residues long. V gave up 3 bases and J gave up 7 bases; unmatched junction bases: 7. The DNA for the CDR3 is TGCAGTGCTAGTGGGACTAGCGGGAGTACAATCGGGGAGCTGTTTTTT. Translation gives CSASGTSGSTIGELFF.

This clonotype was observed many times. The chain uses TRBV7-9 and TRBJ2-7; 9 bases are a match to TRBD2. There are 14 residues in the CDR3. Looked up from germline, CDR1 is SEHNR and CDR2 is FQNEAQ (reference sequence). V gave up 5 bases and J gave up 5 bases; unmatched junction bases: 7. CDR3 in amino acids: CASSPTSGWNEQYF. As DNA, the CDR3 is TGTGCCAGCAGCCCCACTAGCGGGTGGAACGAGCAGTACTTC.

This clonotype appeared many times. This chain links TRBV12-3 or TRBV12-4 with TRBJ2-2; no clear D. CDR3 length: 14 amino acids. The ends were cut back, 3 bases at V and 4 bases at J, with 9 bases in the middle. This CDR3 is CASSLRVTTGELFF. CDR3 bases: TGTGCCAGCAGTTTGAGAGTTACCACCGGGGAGCTGTTTTTT.

This clonotype was counted ten times or more. This chain uses TRBV20-1 with TRBJ2-3; D is undetermined. Trimming shortened V by 0 bases and J by 3 bases, and 13 bases separated the two germline ends. Per germline, CDR1 DFQATT and CDR2 SNEGSKA (reference sequence). The length of the CDR3 is 15 residues. For the CDR3, the DNA is TGCAGTGCTAGAGATCGTGTTACCAGTACAGATACGCAGTATTTT. It encodes CSARDRVTSTDTQYF.

This clonotype was seen many times. This chain connects TRBV29-1 to TRBJ1-2, with 10 bases that match TRBD1. The CDR3 contains 12 residues. Germline V gene lookup returns CDR1 SQVTM and CDR2 ANQGSEA. The trim removed 8 bases at V and 2 bases at J, leaving 2 bases unmatched. DNA of the CDR3: TGCAGCTCGGGACAGGGGAACTATGGCTACACCTTC. Residues: CSSGQGNYGYTF. Looking up the rest from reference TRBV29-1 and TRBJ1-2 gives the full variable domain: SAVISQKPSRDICQRGTSLTIQCQVDSQVTMMFWYRQQPGQSLTLIATANQGSEATYESGFVIDKFPISRPNLTFSTLTVSNMSPEDSSIYLCSSGQGNYGYTFGSGTRLTVV.

The table lists this clonotype with many counts. This chain links TRBV7-2 with TRBJ2-7; D ambiguous. Germline V gene sequence: CDR1 SGHTA, CDR2 FQGNSA. The germline V and J ends were trimmed by 5 bases and 3 bases, with 14 bases remaining between them. The CDR3 length is 14 residues. The CDR3 reads CASSRPGLSYEQYF. Written as DNA, the CDR3 is TGTGCCAGCAGCCGCCCCGGGCTTAGCTACGAGCAGTACTTC.

Ten or more counts support this clonotype. V and J are TRBV20-1 and TRBJ1-4; D uncertain. V was pared by 6 bases and J by 2 bases, with 16 bases between. The CDR3 is made up of 15 amino acids. The V gene's germline CDR1 is DFQATT and CDR2 SNEGSKA (reference sequence). The CDR3: CSASLTGVTNEKLFF. The CDR3 bases are TGCAGTGCCAGCTTGACTGGAGTGACTAATGAAAAACTGTTTTTT.

There are many counts of this clonotype. V usage is TRBV7-8 and J usage is TRBJ1-1; the match to TRBD1 covers 12 bases. Losses at the gene ends were 5 bases for V and 3 bases for J; bases not matched to a gene: 13. The CDR3 has 18 amino acids. CDR1 SGHVS and CDR2 FQNEAQ come from the germline V gene. CDR3 sequence (DNA): TGTGCCAGCAGCGGACTCCGGGACAGGGGGCTTTTAGACACTGAAGCTTTCTTT. Translation: CASSGLRDRGLLDTEAFF.

The chain uses TRBV19 and TRBJ2-2, with TRBD2 matching 11 bases. Germline CDR1 reads LNHDA; CDR2 reads SQIVND (reference sequence). The CDR3 sequence is 16 residues long. V shed 6 bases and J 8 bases; nucleotides not matched to a gene: 11. CDR3 amino acids: CASRTLAGAPGGELFF. The CDR3 DNA sequence: TGTGCCAGTAGGACACTAGCGGGGGCCCCCGGAGGGGAGCTGTTTTTT. Based on the CDR3 plus reference TRBV19 and TRBJ2-2, the full variable domain is DGGITQSPKYLFRKEGQNVTLSCEQNLNHDAMYWYRQDPGQGLRLIYYSQIVNDFQKGDIAEGYSVSREKKESFPLTVTSAQKNPTAFYLCASRTLAGAPGGELFFGEGSRLTVL.

The table lists this clonotype with many counts. V is TRBV15 and J is TRBJ2-6, with TRBD2 matching 12 bases. V lost 8 bases, J lost 3 bases, and 8 bases stayed unmatched. The germline V gene encodes CDR1 LNHNV and CDR2 YYDKDF (reference sequence). The length of the CDR3 is 17 residues. Written as DNA, the CDR3 is TGTGCCACCTCTGCGGGACTAGCGGGTGGTGGGGCCAACGTCCTGACTTTC. Its translation is CATSAGLAGGGANVLTF.

This clonotype appeared many times. The chain is built from TRBV5-1 and TRBJ2-1; tentatively, D is TRBD1 or TRBD2 (6 bases each). This CDR3 comprises 15 residues. The V end was cut by 0 bases, the J end by 4 bases, with 11 bases between. From germline, CDR1 is SGHRS and CDR2 YFSETQ. In DNA form, the CDR3 reads TGCGCCAGCAGCTTGGAGGCGGGACAATACAATGAGCAGTTCTTC. Residues: CASSLEAGQYNEQFF. The full variable domain, rest sourced from reference TRBV5-1 and TRBJ2-1, is KAGVTQTPRYLIKTRGQQVTLSCSPISGHRSVSWYQQTPGQGLQFLFEYFSETQRNKGNFPGRFSGRQFSNSRSEMNVSTLELGDSALYLCASSLEAGQYNEQFFGPGTRLTVL.

This clonotype was seen many times. V and J are TRBV20-1 and TRBJ1-1, with D tentatively TRBD1 (5 bases). Trimming stripped 3 bases from V and 5 bases from J, with 13 bases between. Germline V gene data show CDR1 as DFQATT and CDR2 as SNEGSKA (reference sequence). The CDR3 has 13 amino acids. The CDR3 reads CSASLRQGTEAFF. CDR3 sequence (DNA): TGCAGTGCTAGCTTGCGGCAGGGAACTGAAGCTTTCTTT.

This clonotype was recorded at least ten times. V is TRBV4-1 and J is TRBJ1-3; D remains unclear. V lost 3 bases to trimming and J lost 2 bases, with 14 bases between them. The germline CDR1 and CDR2 sequences are MGHRA and YSYEKL. CDR3 length: 16 amino acids. CDR3 coding DNA: TGCGCCAGCAGCCAGTACTCCGGGATTCCTGGAAACACCATATATTTT. Translated: CASSQYSGIPGNTIYF.

Ten or more counts support this clonotype. The rearrangement uses TRBV9 and TRBJ1-1; the D is unclear. V was clipped by 0 bases and J by 1 base, with 10 bases between them. Germline V gives CDR1 SGDLS, CDR2 YYNGEE. The CDR3 consists of 15 residues. The CDR3 DNA follows: TGTGCCAGCAGCGTAGCTCCAGGACCGAACACTGAAGCTTTCTTT. This sequence encodes CASSVAPGPNTEAFF. The whole variable domain, remainder taken from reference TRBV9 and TRBJ1-1, is DSGVTQTPKHLITATGQRVTLRCSPRSGDLSVYWYQQSLDQGLQFLIQYYNGEERAKGNILERFSAQQFPDLHSELNLSSLELGDSALYFCASSVAPGPNTEAFFGQGTRLTVV.

This clonotype showed up many times. The V call is TRBV2, the J call TRBJ2-3; 8 bases fit TRBD1. CDR1 and CDR2 from the germline V gene are SNHLY and FYNNEI. This CDR3 has 14 residues. Trimming took 7 bases from V and 6 from J; bases not matched to a gene: 9. CDR3 DNA: TGTGCCAGCACCGAGGGACAGGCGGCGGATACGCAGTATTTT. Protein sequence: CASTEGQAADTQYF.